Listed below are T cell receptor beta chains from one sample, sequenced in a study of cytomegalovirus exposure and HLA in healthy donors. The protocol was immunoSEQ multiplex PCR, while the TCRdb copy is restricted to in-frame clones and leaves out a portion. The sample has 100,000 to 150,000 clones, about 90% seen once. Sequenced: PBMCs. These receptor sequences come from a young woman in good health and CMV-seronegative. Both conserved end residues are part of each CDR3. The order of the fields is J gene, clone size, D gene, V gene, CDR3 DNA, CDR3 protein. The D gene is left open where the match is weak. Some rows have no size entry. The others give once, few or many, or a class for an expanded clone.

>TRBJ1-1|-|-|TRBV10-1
TGCGCCAGCAGTGAGCCAGGGACTGAAGCTTTCTTT
CASSEPGTEAFF
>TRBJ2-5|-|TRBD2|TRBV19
TGTGCCAGTAGCCCTGGGCGGGAGGGGGGTAACCAAGAGACCCAGTACTTC
CASSPGREGGNQETQYF
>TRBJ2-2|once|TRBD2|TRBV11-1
TGTGCCAGCAGCACAAGGACTAGCGCGAACACCGGGGAGCTGTTTTTT
CASSTRTSANTGELFF
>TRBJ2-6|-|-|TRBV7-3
TGTGCCAGCAGCGTCGACAGGGACTACGTCCTGACTTTC
CASSVDRDYVLTF
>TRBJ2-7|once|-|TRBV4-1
TGCGCCAGCAGCCAAGTACCCGGGACTGGCTCCTACGAGCAGTACTTC
CASSQVPGTGSYEQYF
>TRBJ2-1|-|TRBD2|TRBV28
TGTGCCAGCCCGCCGGGGAGGGTGCATTACAATGAGCAGTTCTTC
CASPPGRVHYNEQFF
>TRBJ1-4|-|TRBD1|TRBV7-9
TGTGCCAGCAGCTATCTTGCGACAGGGCCTAATGAAAAACTGTTTTTT
CASSYLATGPNEKLFF
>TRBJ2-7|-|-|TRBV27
TGTGCCAGCAGTTTGGGCAGTACCTACGAGCAGTACTTC
CASSLGSTYEQYF
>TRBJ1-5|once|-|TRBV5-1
TGCGCCAGCAGCTTGGGTCCCAGGGTCGTAAGCAATCAGCCCCAGCATTTT
CASSLGPRVVSNQPQHF
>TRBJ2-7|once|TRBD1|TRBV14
TGTGCCAGCAGCCCGGGACAGGGTAGTGGCTACGAGCAGTACTTC
CASSPGQGSGYEQYF
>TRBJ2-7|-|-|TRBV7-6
TGTGCCAGCAGCTTAGGAGCGATTGGGTACGAGCAGTACTTC
CASSLGAIGYEQYF
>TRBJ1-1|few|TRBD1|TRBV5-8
TGTGCCAGCAGACGGGGACAGGGGACTCTTCAAGCTTTCTTT
CASRRGQGTLQAFF
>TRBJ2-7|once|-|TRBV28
TGTGCCAGCAGTCTCGACAGGTTTCGGGAGCAGTACTTC
CASSLDRFREQYF
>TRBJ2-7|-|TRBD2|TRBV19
TGTGCCAGTAGTATAGATCTGGGACTAGCGGGGGGGCACACCTACGAGCAGTACTTC
CASSIDLGLAGGHTYEQYF
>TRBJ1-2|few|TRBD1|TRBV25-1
TGTGCCAGCAGTGTCGGGACAGGGCATGGCTACACCTTC
CASSVGTGHGYTF
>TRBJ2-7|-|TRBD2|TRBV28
TGTGCCAGCATCTCAGCGGGGTCCGAGCAGTACTTC
CASISAGSEQYF
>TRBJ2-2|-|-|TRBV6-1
TGTGCCAGCAGTGTTACTGTGAACACCGGGGAGCTGTTTTTT
CASSVTVNTGELFF
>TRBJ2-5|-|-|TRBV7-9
TGTGCCAGCAGCTTCCGGCAGACTCAACGAGAGACCCAGTACTTC
CASSFRQTQRETQYF
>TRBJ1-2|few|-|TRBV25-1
TGTGCCAGCAGTGAAAGGGAGACGGCCTCTCGGTACACCTTC
CASSERETASRYTF
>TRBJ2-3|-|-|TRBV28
TGTGCCAGCATACCCCCCCTTCAGGGCAGGGGTAGGACAGATACGCAGTATTTT
CASIPPLQGRGRTDTQYF
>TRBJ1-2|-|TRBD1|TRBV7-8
TGTGCCAGCAGCTCCGGGGTTGTTTTCGCCCGACAGGGTGAGGCCTTGGGCTATGGCTACACCTTC
CASSSGVVFARQGEALGYGYTF
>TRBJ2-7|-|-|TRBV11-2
TGTGCCAGCAGCTTAGATAGGCCAGCTAGATACGAGCAGTACTTC
CASSLDRPARYEQYF
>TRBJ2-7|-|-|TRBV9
TGTGCCAGCAGCACAGGAATTGTCTCCTACGAGCAGTACTTC
CASSTGIVSYEQYF
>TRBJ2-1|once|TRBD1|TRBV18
TGTGCCAGCTTACAGGGGAATTCTCTCAATGAGCAGTTCTTC
CASLQGNSLNEQFF
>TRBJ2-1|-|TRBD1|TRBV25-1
TGTGCCAGCAGTGAATTGGGGGGGACAGGGAATAGGAATGAGCAGTTCTTC
CASSELGGTGNRNEQFF